A selection of T cell receptor beta chains follows, all from one sample in a study of human T cells and chemical hapten exposure. MiXCR, run by TCRdb on the RACE reads, gives a single entry per CDR3 protein. The profile shows 350,000 or so distinct CDR3 sequences, around 7% of them singletons. Specimen: whole blood, collected in connection with sensitization to the hapten diphenylcyclopropenone (DPC). The receptor set was obtained from a woman aged 18-29 years with alopecia areata. Some clones in this sample may be carry-over from other donors' samples. Both conserved end residues are part of each CDR3.

v_call cdr3_aa
TRBV29-1 CSVKGTPRAEAFF
TRBV27 CASSSRQDLSYGYTF
TRBV7-9 CASSNGTGRNEQFF
TRBV7-2 CASSPHAGTNNSPLHF
TRBV5-5 CASRDGQDLAPYEKLFF
TRBV15 CATSRDLALNTGELFF
TRBV5-1 CASSEPWGAQETQYF
TRBV10-3 CAIRDRVSQANYGYTF
TRBV5-1 CASSSGGAGGQETQYF
TRBV18 CASSPQVRHPNTEAFF
TRBV15 CATSEPSSEGRGYEQYF
TRBV6-5 CASSYTGGAENEQFF
TRBV29-1 CSVRYHTEAFF
TRBV5-4 CASSSSTWGYTF
TRBV24-1 CATSGRDGGSYEQYF
TRBV12-3/TRBV12-4 CASSLRELNTEAFF
TRBV5-6 CASSLGSAMLNTEAFF
TRBV2 CASSDKGAYGNTIYF
TRBV29-1 CSVEDLVPSTDTQYF
TRBV7-9 CASSLVGHRNTGELFF
TRBV18 CASSPGVQAGVEQYF
TRBV3-1 CASSQEGVRGQGTDTQYF
TRBV15 CATSGNTGQPQHF
TRBV5-1 CASSGGQASNYGYTF
TRBV20-1 CSGQIGVFSGLSTDTQYF
TRBV3-1 CASSQDGLDTQYF
TRBV9 CASSVGAAYEQYF
TRBV11-2 CASSFGGNNQPQHF
TRBV5-1 CASSSRDGLANSPLHF
TRBV20-1 CSARVMGGQETQYF
TRBV24-1 CATSGRLAGREQFF
TRBV7-2 CASSSLGPGGKALDTQYF
TRBV6-2/TRBV6-3 CATRPGTPNTGELFF
TRBV28 CASSAGLAGGNLNTGELFF
TRBV7-9 CASSLEETGNYGYTF
TRBV7-9 CASSLGGGGPAYNEQFF
TRBV7-9 CASSPSSGAHNEQFF